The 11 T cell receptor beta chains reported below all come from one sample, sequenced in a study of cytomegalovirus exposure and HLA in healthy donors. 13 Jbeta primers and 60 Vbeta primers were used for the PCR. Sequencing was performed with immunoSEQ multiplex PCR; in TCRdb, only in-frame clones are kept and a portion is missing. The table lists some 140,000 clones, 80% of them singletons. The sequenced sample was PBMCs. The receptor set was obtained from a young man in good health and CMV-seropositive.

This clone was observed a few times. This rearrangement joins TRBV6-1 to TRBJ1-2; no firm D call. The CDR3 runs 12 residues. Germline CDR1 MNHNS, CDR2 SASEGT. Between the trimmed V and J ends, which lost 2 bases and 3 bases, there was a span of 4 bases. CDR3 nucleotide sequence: TGTGCCAGCAGTGAACCGGACTATGGCTACACCTTC. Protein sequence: CASSEPDYGYTF.

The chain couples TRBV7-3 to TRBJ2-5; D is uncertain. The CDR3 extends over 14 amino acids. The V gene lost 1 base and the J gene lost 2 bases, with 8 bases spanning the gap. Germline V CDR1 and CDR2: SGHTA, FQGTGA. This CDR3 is CASSLSPDQETQYF. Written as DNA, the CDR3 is TGTGCCAGCAGCTTAAGTCCAGATCAAGAGACCCAGTACTTC.

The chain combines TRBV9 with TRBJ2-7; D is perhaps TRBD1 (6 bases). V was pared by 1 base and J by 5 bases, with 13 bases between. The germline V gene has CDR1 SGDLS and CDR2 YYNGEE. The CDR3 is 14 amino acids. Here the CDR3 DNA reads TGTGCCAGCAGCGTATCCAGGGGAGTTAACGAGCAGTACTTC. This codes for CASSVSRGVNEQYF.

The CDR3 nucleotides are TGCGCCAGCCGGGCGGGGGGGGACATGAACACTGAAGCTTTCTTT. This codes for CASRAGGDMNTEAFF. This chain joins TRBV5-1 and TRBJ1-1; D is perhaps TRBD1 (6 bases). Germline-derived CDR1 and CDR2 are SGHRS and YFSETQ. The CDR3 sequence is 15 residues long. V dropped 7 bases and J dropped 0 bases, with 16 bases sitting between them.

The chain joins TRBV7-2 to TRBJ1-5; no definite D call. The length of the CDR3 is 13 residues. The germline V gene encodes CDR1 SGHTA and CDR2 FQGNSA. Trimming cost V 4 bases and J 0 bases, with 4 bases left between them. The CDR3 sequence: CASSSYSNQPQHF. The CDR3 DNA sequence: TGTGCCAGCAGCTCTTATAGCAATCAGCCCCAGCATTTT. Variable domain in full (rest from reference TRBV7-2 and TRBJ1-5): GAGVSQSPSNKVTEKGKDVELRCDPISGHTALYWYRQSLGQGLEFLIYFQGNSAPDKSGLPSDRFSAERTGGSVSTLTIQRTQQEDSAVYLCASSSYSNQPQHFGDGTRLSIL.

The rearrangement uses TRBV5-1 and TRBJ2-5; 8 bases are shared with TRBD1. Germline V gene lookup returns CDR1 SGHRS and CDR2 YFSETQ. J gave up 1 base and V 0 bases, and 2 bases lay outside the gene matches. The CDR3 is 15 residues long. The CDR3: CASSLAGTGQETQYF. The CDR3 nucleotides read TGCGCCAGCAGCTTGGCTGGGACAGGCCAAGAGACCCAGTACTTC.

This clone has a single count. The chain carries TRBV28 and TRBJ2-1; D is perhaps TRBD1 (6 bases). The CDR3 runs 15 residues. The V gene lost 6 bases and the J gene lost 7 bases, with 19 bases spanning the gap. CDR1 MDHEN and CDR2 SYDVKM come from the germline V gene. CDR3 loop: CASRLRQQGDNEQFF. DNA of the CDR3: TGTGCCAGCAGACTACGCCAACAGGGAGATAATGAGCAGTTCTTC.

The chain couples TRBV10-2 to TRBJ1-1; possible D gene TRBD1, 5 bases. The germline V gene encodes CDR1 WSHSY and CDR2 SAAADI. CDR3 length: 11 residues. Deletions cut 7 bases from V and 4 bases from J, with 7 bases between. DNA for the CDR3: TGCGCCAGCACCGGGGGCACTGAAGCTTTCTTT. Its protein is CASTGGTEAFF.

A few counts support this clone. For the CDR3, the DNA is TGCACCAGCAGCCAAGATCGGTGGCTAGCGGGCACAGATACGCAGTATTTT. Translation: CTSSQDRWLAGTDTQYF. This chain links TRBV1 with TRBJ2-3; the table's D call, TRBD2, was not checked against the DNA. TRBV1 is deemed a pseudogene. The CDR3 runs 17 residues.

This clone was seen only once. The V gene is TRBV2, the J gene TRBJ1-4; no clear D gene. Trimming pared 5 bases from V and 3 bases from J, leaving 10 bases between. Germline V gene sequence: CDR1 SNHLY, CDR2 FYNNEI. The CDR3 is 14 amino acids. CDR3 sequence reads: CASSLSPANEKLFF. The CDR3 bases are TGTGCCAGCAGTCTGTCCCCGGCTAATGAAAAACTGTTTTTT.

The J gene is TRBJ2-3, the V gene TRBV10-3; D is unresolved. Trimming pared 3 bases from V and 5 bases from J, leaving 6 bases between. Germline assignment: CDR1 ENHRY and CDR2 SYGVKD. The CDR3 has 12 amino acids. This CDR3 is CAISDGRDTQYF. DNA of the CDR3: TGTGCCATCAGTGACGGTCGAGATACGCAGTATTTT.